This TCR beta chain was retrieved from a study of blood T cells in healthy people across ages. About this clonotype itself: The antigen is not known.

Germline-derived CDR1 and CDR2 are SGHTA and FQGNSA. Trimming left V 5 bases short and J 8 bases short, with 23 bases between. The CDR3 is made up of 16 amino acids. General observations from the study: Higher diversity and more naive CD4+ cells were features of long-lived donors, compared to aged donors.

The authors ran a second PCR of roughly 7 to 11 cycles using a sample-barcoded 5' primer and a J-beta primer mix. TCRdb reprocessed the 5' RACE reads with MiXCR, giving one entry per CDR3 protein. In the table there are 650,000 to 800,000 distinct CDR3 sequences, roughly 44% of which are singletons. The sample consisted of blood. The V and J genes are TRBV7-2 and TRBJ2-3, with D tentatively TRBD2 (7 bases). This sequence originates from a man aged 55 to 70 in good health. The CDR3 sequence is CASSAQSGGLPSTQYF. Here the CDR3 DNA reads TGTGCCAGCAGCGCCCAGTCGGGGGGCTTACCTAGTACGCAGTATTTT.